What follows is one TCR beta chain and its context. Authors' processing steps: Amplified reference gene primers provided the basis for estimating nucleated cell counts. The assay was immunoSEQ multiplex PCR, and TCRdb's table has in-frame clones only and misses some. Clonal size and the V and J genes are those of that table, whereas D and trimming came from the DNA. The sample gives roughly 290,000 clones, around 89% of which show up once; around 0.88% is in the top ten. The sample belongs to a study of blood T cell repertoires in COVID-19. In the study overall: Researchers got acute and convalescent COVID-19 samples from the United States, Italy and Spain. The cDNA or gDNA used as material had been derived from T cells, B-cell-depleted T cells, or PBMCs.

The germline gives CDR1 MNHEY, CDR2 SVGAGI. Losses at the gene ends were 10 bases for V and 8 bases for J; bases not matched to a gene: 17. CDR3 size: 15 residues. The chain couples TRBV6-5 to TRBJ2-1; 7 bases agree with TRBD1. This sequence was found in a man younger than 45 with acute or convalescent COVID-19. Sequencing was carried out using peripheral blood. The CDR3 loop reads CATTRNRGLVDEQFF. Here the CDR3 DNA reads TGTGCCACCACAAGAAACAGGGGTTTAGTAGATGAGCAGTTCTTC.